This T cell receptor beta chain was captured by sequencing in a study of cytomegalovirus exposure and HLA in healthy donors. General observations from the study: Later examination showed HLA-associated TCR beta chains had greater clonal expansion than equally common others.

Germline V CDR1 and CDR2: SGHTA, FQGNSA. Trimming took 1 base from V and 3 from J, leaving 11 bases between them. This CDR3 is built from 15 residues. This PCR relied on a set of 60 Vbeta primers and 13 Jbeta primers. Only in-frame clones appear in the TCRdb table, and some are missing; sequencing was by immunoSEQ multiplex PCR. This repertoire shows approximately 110,000 clones, 65% to 75% found once; its top ten account for approximately 3.9%. A word on this clone: The antigen remains unidentified.

This receptor was identified in a woman aged 50 to 60 in good health and CMV-seropositive. J is TRBJ2-3 and V is TRBV7-2; D is ambiguous. Sequenced input: PBMCs. The CDR3 spells CASSLGGKKTDTQYF. The CDR3 DNA reads TGTGCCAGCAGCTTAGGAGGAAAAAAAACAGATACGCAGTATTTT.